These 16 T cell receptor beta chains came from one sample sequenced in a study of blood T cell repertoires in COVID-19 (dated by TCRdb to 2020 to 2022). Receptor amplification or capture employed the immunoSEQ multiplex PCR assay. Entries here come from immuneACCESS through TCRdb and include only in-frame sequences with V and J called. Some clones fail to appear in such tables; in the studies checked, an unresolved V gene covers under half of the shortfall, and the cause of the remainder is unknown. The table for this sample lists hundreds of thousands of clones; around 87% of them were counted only once. The top ten clones comprise approximately 1.5% of the sample. What was sequenced was PBMCs or T cells enriched from blood (not recorded which). These receptors were collected from a woman in her forties or fifties who had recovered from COVID-19.

Here the CDR3 DNA reads TGCGCCAGCAGCCAACCAAGACTAGCCGGGCTCACCGGGGAGCTGTTTTTT. Protein product: CASSQPRLAGLTGELFF. The rearrangement uses TRBV4-1 and TRBJ2-2, with 7 bases matching TRBD2. Germline values: CDR1 MGHRA, CDR2 YSYEKL. V shed 2 bases, J shed 4 bases, and the junction held 10 bases outside the gene matches. The CDR3 covers 17 residues.

This rearrangement joins TRBV4-1 to TRBJ1-3, with 9 nucleotides matching TRBD1. The CDR3 covers 17 residues. Germline CDR1 MGHRA, CDR2 YSYEKL. V gave up 3 bases and J gave up 2 bases; unmatched junction bases: 8. CDR3 sequence (DNA): TGCGCCAGCAGCCACCAACGAACAGGGGGCGCTGGAAACACCATATATTTT. As protein: CASSHQRTGGAGNTIYF.

The chain links TRBV3-1 (or the pseudogene TRBV3-2) to TRBJ2-2, with TRBD1 identical over 12 bases. With 7 bases clipped from V and 1 base from J, the junction kept 4 bases outside the gene matches. CDR1 is LGHDT and CDR2 is YNNKEL in the germline V gene (reference sequence). The CDR3 loop spans 16 amino acids. The CDR3 reads CASIGTGGKNTGELFF. CDR3 DNA: TGTGCCAGCATAGGGACAGGGGGCAAGAACACCGGGGAGCTGTTTTTT.

V is TRBV7-3 and J is TRBJ2-3; 8 nucleotides align to TRBD1. The J segment lost 7 bases and the V segment lost 5 bases, leaving 5 bases of the junction unmatched. Germline CDR1 SGHTA, CDR2 FQGTGA. This CDR3 spans 13 amino acids. The CDR3 DNA follows: TGTGCCAGCAGCACGACAGGGGTGAATACGCAGTATTTT. This sequence encodes CASSTTGVNTQYF.

The V and J genes are TRBV24-1 and TRBJ1-3; 10 bases agree with TRBD1. Germline CDR1 KGHDR, CDR2 SFDVKD. J lost 0 bases, V lost 0 bases, and 1 base had no gene match. This CDR3 spans 17 amino acids. The CDR3 spells CATSDLGTGVSGNTIYF. The DNA of the CDR3 is TGTGCCACCAGTGATTTGGGGACAGGGGTCTCTGGAAACACCATATATTTT.

The V call is TRBV7-9, the J call TRBJ1-5; perhaps TRBD1 as D (5 bases). This CDR3 comprises 16 residues. Germline V gene lookup returns CDR1 SEHNR and CDR2 FQNEAQ (reference sequence). Trimming took 3 bases from V and 3 from J, leaving 15 bases between them. The CDR3 DNA reads TGTGCCAGCAGCTTCGGGGGAGGTGGGCACAATCAGCCCCAGCATTTT. As protein: CASSFGGGGHNQPQHF.

CDR3 amino acids: CASSVKAGDGRGTQYF. The CDR3 DNA sequence: TGTGCCAGCAGCGTAAAAGCGGGAGATGGCCGGGGGACCCAGTACTTC. The chain uses TRBV9 and TRBJ2-5, with 8 positions matching TRBD2. The CDR3 spans 16 residues. Per the germline V gene, CDR1 is SGDLS and CDR2 is YYNGEE. Trimming at V came to 1 base and at J to 7 bases, leaving 12 bases not matched to a gene. Filled out from reference TRBV9 and TRBJ2-5, the complete variable domain reads DSGVTQTPKHLITATGQRVTLRCSPRSGDLSVYWYQQSLDQGLQFLIQYYNGEERAKGNILERFSAQQFPDLHSELNLSSLELGDSALYFCASSVKAGDGRGTQYFGPGTRLLVL.

The rearrangement uses TRBV10-2 and TRBJ1-2; the D gene is possibly TRBD1 (6 bases). CDR3 length: 13 residues. Trimming pared 5 bases from V and 5 bases from J, leaving 12 bases between. Per the germline V gene, CDR1 is WSHSY and CDR2 is SAAADI. Written as DNA, the CDR3 is TGCGCCAGCAGTCAGGACAGTCCGTATGGCTACACCTTC. Translation gives CASSQDSPYGYTF.

The genes are TRBV4-2 and TRBJ2-1; 14 bases are shared with TRBD2. The V and J ends lost 6 bases and 4 bases, in that order; junction bases with no gene match: 2. The CDR3 is 15 residues long. Per germline, CDR1 LGHNA and CDR2 YNFKEQ. The DNA of the CDR3 is TGTGCCAGCAGGACTAGCGGGAGGGGGTACAATGAGCAGTTCTTC. Amino acids: CASRTSGRGYNEQFF.

The chain employs TRBV11-3 and TRBJ2-1; 15 bases agree with TRBD2. CDR1 SGHNT and CDR2 YENEEA come from the germline V gene. This CDR3 is 21 amino acids long. Trimming cost V 0 bases and J 0 bases; bases outside gene matches: 9. This chain's CDR3 is CASSLDLGLAGGTSSYNEQFF. Written as DNA, the CDR3 is TGTGCCAGCAGCTTAGATCTGGGACTAGCGGGAGGAACGAGCTCCTACAATGAGCAGTTCTTC. Drawing the rest from reference TRBV11-3 and TRBJ2-1, the complete variable domain is EAGVVQSPRYKIIEKKQPVAFWCNPISGHNTLYWYLQNLGQGPELLIRYENEEAVDDSQLPKDRFSAERLKGVDSTLKIQPAELGDSAVYLCASSLDLGLAGGTSSYNEQFFGPGTRLTVL.

This chain connects TRBV5-4 to TRBJ1-1, with a weak D call TRBD1 (6 bases). Per germline, CDR1 SGHNT and CDR2 YYREEE (reference sequence). The CDR3 sequence is 14 residues long. V shed 3 bases and J shed 4 bases, with 13 bases lying between them. The CDR3 loop reads CASSSLQGTTEAFF. In DNA, the CDR3 is TGTGCCAGCAGCTCCCTACAGGGAACCACTGAAGCTTTCTTT.

V and J are TRBV7-9 and TRBJ2-1; 12 bases match TRBD2. Germline CDR1 and CDR2: SEHNR and FQNEAQ (reference sequence). The length of the CDR3 is 16 residues. V lost 5 bases, J lost 5 bases, and 7 bases stayed unmatched. In DNA form, the CDR3 reads TGTGCCAGCAGCGGAAGACTAGCGGGAGTAGACAATGAGCAGTTCTTC. Its translation: CASSGRLAGVDNEQFF. Combining the CDR3 with reference TRBV7-9 and TRBJ2-1 gives the whole variable domain DTGVSQNPRHKITKRGQNVTFRCDPISEHNRLYWYRQTLGQGPEFLTYFQNEAQLEKSRLLSDRFSAERPKGSFSTLEIQRTEQGDSAMYLCASSGRLAGVDNEQFFGPGTRLTVL.

The table lists this clone with a count of one. For the CDR3, the DNA is TGTGCCAGTAAGGGTCCAGGGGATGAAAAACTGTTTTTT. It yields the protein CASKGPGDEKLFF. This chain joins TRBV6-5 and TRBJ1-4; D is possibly TRBD1 (6 bases). This CDR3 comprises 13 residues. V was clipped by 9 bases and J by 6 bases, with 14 bases between them. The germline V gene has CDR1 MNHEY and CDR2 SVGAGI.

This sequence joins TRBV3-1 (or the pseudogene TRBV3-2) and TRBJ1-2, with D unresolved. V lost 4 bases, J lost 7 bases, and 7 bases lay in between. CDR3 size: 11 residues. From germline, CDR1 is LGHDT and CDR2 YNNKEL (reference sequence). The CDR3 loop reads CASSPGGGYTF. In DNA, the CDR3 is TGTGCCAGCAGCCCAGGAGGTGGCTACACCTTC.

The V gene is TRBV4-3, the J gene TRBJ2-5; 11 bases map to TRBD2. The CDR3 has 15 residues. Germline V gives CDR1 LGHNA, CDR2 YSLEER. J gave up 2 bases and V 3 bases, and 2 bases lay outside the gene matches. The CDR3 is CASSQLAGGQETQYF. The CDR3 DNA sequence: TGCGCCAGCAGCCAGCTAGCGGGAGGACAAGAGACCCAGTACTTC.

This clone was seen a handful of times. The genes are TRBV5-1 and TRBJ1-1; D not resolved. Germline assignment: CDR1 SGHRS and CDR2 YFSETQ. V lost 0 bases and J 5 bases, leaving 5 bases between the germline ends. CDR3 length: 12 residues. The CDR3 DNA reads as TGCGCCAGCAGCTTGGGGCAGACTGAAGCTTTCTTT. Protein sequence: CASSLGQTEAFF.